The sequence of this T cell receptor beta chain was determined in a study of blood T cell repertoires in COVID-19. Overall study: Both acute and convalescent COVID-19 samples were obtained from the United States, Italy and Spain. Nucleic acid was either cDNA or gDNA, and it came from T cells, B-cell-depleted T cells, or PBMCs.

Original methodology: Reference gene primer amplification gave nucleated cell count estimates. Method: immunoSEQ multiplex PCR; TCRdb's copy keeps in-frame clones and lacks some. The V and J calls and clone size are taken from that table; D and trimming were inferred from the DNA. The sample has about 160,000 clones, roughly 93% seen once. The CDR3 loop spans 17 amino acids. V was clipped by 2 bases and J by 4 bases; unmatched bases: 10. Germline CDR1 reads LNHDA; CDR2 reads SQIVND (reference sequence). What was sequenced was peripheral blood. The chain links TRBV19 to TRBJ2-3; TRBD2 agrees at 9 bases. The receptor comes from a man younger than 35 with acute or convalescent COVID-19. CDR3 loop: CASSITYGAGGADTQYF. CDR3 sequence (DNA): TGTGCCAGTAGTATAACCTACGGAGCGGGGGGCGCAGATACGCAGTATTTT.